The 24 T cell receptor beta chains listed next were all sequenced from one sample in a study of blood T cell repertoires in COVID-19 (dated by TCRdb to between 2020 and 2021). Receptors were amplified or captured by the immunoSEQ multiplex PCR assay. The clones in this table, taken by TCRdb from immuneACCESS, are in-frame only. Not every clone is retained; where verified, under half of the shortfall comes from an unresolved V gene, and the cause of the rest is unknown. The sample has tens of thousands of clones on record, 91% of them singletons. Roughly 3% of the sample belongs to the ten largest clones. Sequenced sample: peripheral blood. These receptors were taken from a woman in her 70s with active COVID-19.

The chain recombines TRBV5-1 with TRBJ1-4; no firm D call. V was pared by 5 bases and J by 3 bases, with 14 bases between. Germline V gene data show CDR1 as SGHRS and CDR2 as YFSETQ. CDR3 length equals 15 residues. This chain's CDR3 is CASSPGGIANEKLFF. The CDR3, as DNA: TGCGCCAGCAGTCCTGGAGGTATAGCTAATGAAAAACTGTTTTTT.

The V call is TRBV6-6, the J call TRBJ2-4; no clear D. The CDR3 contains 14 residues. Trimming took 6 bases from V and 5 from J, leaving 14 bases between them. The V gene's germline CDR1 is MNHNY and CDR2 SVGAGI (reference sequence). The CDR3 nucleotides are TGTGCCAGCAGACATGCTCCTGAGGAAAACATTCAGTACTTC. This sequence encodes CASRHAPEENIQYF.

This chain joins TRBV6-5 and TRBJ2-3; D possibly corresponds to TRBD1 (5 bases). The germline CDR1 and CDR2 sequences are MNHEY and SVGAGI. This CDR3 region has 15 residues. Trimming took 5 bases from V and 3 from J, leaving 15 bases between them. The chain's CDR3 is CASSLRKGLTDTQYF. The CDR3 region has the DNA TGTGCCAGCAGTCTACGCAAGGGGCTGACAGATACGCAGTATTTT.

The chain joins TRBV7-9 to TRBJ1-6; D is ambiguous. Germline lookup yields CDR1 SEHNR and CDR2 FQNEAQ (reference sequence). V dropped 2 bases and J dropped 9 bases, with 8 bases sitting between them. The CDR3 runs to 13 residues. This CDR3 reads CASSLSSGSPLHF. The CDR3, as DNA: TGTGCCAGCAGCTTAAGCTCCGGTTCACCCCTCCACTTT.

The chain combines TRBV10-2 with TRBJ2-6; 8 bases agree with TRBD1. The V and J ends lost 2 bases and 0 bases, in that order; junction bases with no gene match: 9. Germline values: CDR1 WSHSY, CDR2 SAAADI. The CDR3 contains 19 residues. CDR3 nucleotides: TGCGCCAGCAGTGAGAGGAGACAGGGGCGAAGCTCTGGGGCCAACGTCCTGACTTTC. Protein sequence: CASSERRQGRSSGANVLTF.

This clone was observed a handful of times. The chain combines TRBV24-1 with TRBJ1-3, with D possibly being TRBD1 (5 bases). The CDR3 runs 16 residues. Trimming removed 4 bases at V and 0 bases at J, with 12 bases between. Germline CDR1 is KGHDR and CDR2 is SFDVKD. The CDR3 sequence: CATSEGQLSSGNTIYF. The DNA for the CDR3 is TGTGCCACCAGTGAGGGGCAGCTGAGCTCTGGAAACACCATATATTTT.

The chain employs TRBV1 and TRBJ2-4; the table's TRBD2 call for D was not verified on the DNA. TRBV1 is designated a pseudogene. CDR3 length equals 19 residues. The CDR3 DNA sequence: TGCACCAGCAGCCATATATGGGCTAAGAGGGAGGAGGGACTAAACATTCAGTACTTC. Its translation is CTSSHIWAKREEGLNIQYF.

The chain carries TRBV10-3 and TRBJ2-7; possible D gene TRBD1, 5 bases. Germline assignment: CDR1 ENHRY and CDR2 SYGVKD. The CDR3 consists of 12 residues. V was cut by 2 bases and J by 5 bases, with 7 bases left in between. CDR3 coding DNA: TGTGCCATCAGTGAGGGACAAAACGAGCAGTACTTC. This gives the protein CAISEGQNEQYF.

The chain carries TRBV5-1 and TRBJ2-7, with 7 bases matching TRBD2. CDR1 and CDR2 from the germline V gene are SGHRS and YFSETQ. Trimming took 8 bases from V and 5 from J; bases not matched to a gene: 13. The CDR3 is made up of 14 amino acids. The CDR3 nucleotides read TGCGCCAGTAAGGACTGGACTAGGTCCCACGAGCAGTACTTC. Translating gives CASKDWTRSHEQYF.

The chain's CDR3 is CASSYAHNEQFF. The CDR3 DNA reads as TGTGCCAGCAGCTATGCGCACAATGAGCAGTTCTTC. The V and J genes are TRBV6-2 or TRBV6-3 and TRBJ2-1; no definite D call. Germline V gives CDR1 MNHEY, CDR2 SVGEGT. The V end was cut by 6 bases, the J end by 5 bases, with 8 bases between. The CDR3 length is 12 residues.

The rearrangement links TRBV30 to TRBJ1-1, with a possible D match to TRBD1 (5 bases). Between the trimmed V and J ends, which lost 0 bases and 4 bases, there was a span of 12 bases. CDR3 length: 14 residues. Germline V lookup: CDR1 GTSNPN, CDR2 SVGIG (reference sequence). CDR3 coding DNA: TGTGCCTGGAGTGTACAGACAGAATTCACTGAAGCTTTCTTT. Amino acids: CAWSVQTEFTEAFF.

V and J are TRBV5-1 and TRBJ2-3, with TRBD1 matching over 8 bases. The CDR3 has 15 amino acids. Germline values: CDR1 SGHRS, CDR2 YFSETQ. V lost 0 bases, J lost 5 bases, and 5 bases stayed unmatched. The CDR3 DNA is TGCGCCAGCAGCTTGGGACAGGGGCGAGGAGATACGCAGTATTTT. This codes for CASSLGQGRGDTQYF. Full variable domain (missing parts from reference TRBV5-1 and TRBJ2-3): KAGVTQTPRYLIKTRGQQVTLSCSPISGHRSVSWYQQTPGQGLQFLFEYFSETQRNKGNFPGRFSGRQFSNSRSEMNVSTLELGDSALYLCASSLGQGRGDTQYFGPGTRLTVL.

CDR3 region: CASRRDRGNGYTF. The CDR3 coding sequence is TGTGCCAGCAGGAGGGACAGGGGAAACGGCTACACCTTC. The rearrangement joins TRBV28 to TRBJ1-2; TRBD1 matches 10 bases. Germline V gives CDR1 MDHEN, CDR2 SYDVKM. The CDR3 spans 13 residues. Trimming took 6 bases from V and 8 from J; bases not matched to a gene: 6.

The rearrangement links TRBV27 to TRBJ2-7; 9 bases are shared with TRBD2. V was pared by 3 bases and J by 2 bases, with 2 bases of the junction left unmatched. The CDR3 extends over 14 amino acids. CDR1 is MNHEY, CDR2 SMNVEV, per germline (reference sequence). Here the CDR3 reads CASSLTSGPYEQYF. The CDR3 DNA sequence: TGTGCCAGCAGTTTGACTAGCGGCCCCTACGAGCAGTACTTC.

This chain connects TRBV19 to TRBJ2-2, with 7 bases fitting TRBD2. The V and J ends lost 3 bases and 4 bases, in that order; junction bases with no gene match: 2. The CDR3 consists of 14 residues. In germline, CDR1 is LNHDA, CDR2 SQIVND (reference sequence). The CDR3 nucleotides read TGTGCCAGTAGTATTACGGGGGGCACCGGGGAGCTGTTTTTT. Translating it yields CASSITGGTGELFF.

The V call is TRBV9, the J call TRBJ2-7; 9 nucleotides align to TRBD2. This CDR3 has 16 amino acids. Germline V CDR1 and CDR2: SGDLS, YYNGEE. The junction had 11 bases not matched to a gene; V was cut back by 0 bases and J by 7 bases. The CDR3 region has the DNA TGTGCCAGCAGCGTAGAGGGCGGGAGGGCCCCCCAGGAGCAGTACTTC. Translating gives CASSVEGGRAPQEQYF.

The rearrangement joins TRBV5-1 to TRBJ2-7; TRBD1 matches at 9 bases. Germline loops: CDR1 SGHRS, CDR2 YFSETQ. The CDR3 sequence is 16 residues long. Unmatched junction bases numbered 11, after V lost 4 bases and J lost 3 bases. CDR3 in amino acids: CASSVTPGQGNYEQYF. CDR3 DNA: TGCGCCAGCAGCGTAACCCCGGGACAGGGAAACTACGAGCAGTACTTC.

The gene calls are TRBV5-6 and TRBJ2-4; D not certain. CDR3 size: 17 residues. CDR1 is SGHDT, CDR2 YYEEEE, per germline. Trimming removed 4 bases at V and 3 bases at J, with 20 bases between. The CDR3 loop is CASSPARFARGKNIQYF. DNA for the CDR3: TGTGCCAGCAGCCCAGCCCGATTTGCTCGCGGCAAAAACATTCAGTACTTC.

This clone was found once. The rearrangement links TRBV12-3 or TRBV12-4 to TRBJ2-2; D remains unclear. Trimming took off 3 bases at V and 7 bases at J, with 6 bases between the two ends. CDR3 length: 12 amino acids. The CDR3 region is CASSFSIGELFF. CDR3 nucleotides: TGTGCCAGCAGTTTTAGTATCGGGGAGCTGTTTTTT.

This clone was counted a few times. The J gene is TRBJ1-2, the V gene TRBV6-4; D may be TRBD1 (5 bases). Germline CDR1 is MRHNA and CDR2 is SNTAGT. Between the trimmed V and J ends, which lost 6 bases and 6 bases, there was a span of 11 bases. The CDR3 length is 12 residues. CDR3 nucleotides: TGTGCCAGCAGGGGGGGAGCACATGGCTACACCTTC. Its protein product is CASRGGAHGYTF.

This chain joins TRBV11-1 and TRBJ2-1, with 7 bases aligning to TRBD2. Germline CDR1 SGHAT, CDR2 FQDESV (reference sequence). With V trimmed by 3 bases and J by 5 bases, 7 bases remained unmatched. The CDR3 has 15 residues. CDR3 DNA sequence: TGTGCCAGCAGCTTTCGGGAACGGGGGGACAATGAGCAGTTCTTC. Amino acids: CASSFRERGDNEQFF.

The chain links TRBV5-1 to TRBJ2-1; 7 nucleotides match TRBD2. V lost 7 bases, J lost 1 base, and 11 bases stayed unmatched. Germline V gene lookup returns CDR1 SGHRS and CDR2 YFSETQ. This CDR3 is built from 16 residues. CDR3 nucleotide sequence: TGCGCCAGCGGGCCGTGGGGCGGGAGTTCCTACAATGAGCAGTTCTTC. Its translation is CASGPWGGSSYNEQFF.

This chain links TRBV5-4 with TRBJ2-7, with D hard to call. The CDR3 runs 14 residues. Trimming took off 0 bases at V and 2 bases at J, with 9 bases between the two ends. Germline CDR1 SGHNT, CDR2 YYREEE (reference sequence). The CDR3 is CASSLVTGTYEQYF. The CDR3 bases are TGTGCCAGCAGCTTGGTGACTGGTACCTACGAGCAGTACTTC.

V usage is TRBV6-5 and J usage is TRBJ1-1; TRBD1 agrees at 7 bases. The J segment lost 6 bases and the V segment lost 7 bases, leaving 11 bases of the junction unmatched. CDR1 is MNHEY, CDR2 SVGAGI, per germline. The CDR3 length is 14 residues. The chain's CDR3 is CASKKGAHYSEAFF. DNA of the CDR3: TGTGCCAGCAAAAAGGGGGCGCACTATTCTGAAGCTTTCTTT.